These 6 T cell receptor beta chains came from one sample sequenced in a study of T cells in women clearing cervical HPV infection. This table comes from immunoSEQ multiplex PCR, and its TCRdb copy is limited to in-frame clones, with some not included. Its table records some 31,000 clones. The sequenced sample was blood buffy coat. The source of these receptors is a woman aged 18 to 75 with a cervical HPV16 infection that either progressed to CIN3+ or cleared (not recorded which).

Notes on this clone: The read ends 3 residues shy of where the CDR3 ends; the end is completed using the germline J gene. V and J are TRBV7-2 and TRBJ2-3; tentative D call: TRBD2 (6 bases). From germline, CDR1 is SGHTA and CDR2 FQGNSA. This CDR3 region has 14 residues. V lost 5 bases, J lost 7 bases, and 16 bases lay in between. The CDR3 DNA, read in part, is TGTGCCAGCAGCATCCGGGACTGGACCAATACG. This gives the protein CASSIRDWTNT. In full, the CDR3 is CASSIRDWTNTQYF.

Notes on this clone: The CDR3 extends 3 residues past the end of the read, so its final part is completed from the germline J gene. The J gene is TRBJ1-4, the V gene TRBV5-4, with D possibly TRBD1 on 5 matching bases. The CDR3 totals 13 residues. Germline V gene sequence: CDR1 SGHNT, CDR2 YYREEE (reference sequence). Deletions cut 0 bases from V and 8 bases from J, with 8 bases between. The sequenced part of the CDR3 DNA is TGTGCCAGCAGCTTGGGAGGGGAAGAAAAA. Its protein product is CASSLGGEEK. The whole CDR3 reads CASSLGGEEKLFF. Combining the CDR3 with reference TRBV5-4 and TRBJ1-4 gives the whole variable domain ETGVTQSPTHLIKTRGQQVTLRCSSQSGHNTVSWYQQALGQGPQFIFQYYREEENGRGNFPPRFSGLQFPNYSSELNVNALELDDSALYLCASSLGGEEKLFFGSGTQLSVL.

Worth noting for this clone: The read falls 3 residues short of the CDR3 end, and the missing part is taken from the germline J gene. The chain combines TRBV20-1 with TRBJ2-7, with TRBD2 matching over 11 bases. Germline V CDR1 and CDR2: DFQATT, SNEGSKA (reference sequence). The CDR3 consists of 14 residues. The V and J ends lost 5 bases and 2 bases, in that order; junction bases with no gene match: 5. The CDR3 loop reads CSAPPGLAAYEQYF. The covered CDR3 bases are TGCAGTGCTCCACCGGGACTAGCGGCCTACGAG.

About this clone: The CDR3 goes on 3 residues after the read ends, and that part is filled in from the germline J gene. The chain combines TRBV7-3 with TRBJ2-2; no clear D. This CDR3 spans 14 amino acids. CDR1 SGHTA and CDR2 FQGTGA come from the germline V gene. The ends were cut back, 5 bases at V and 6 bases at J, with 13 bases in the middle. The covered CDR3 bases are TGTGCCAGCAGCGCACTGTTTGGTGCCGGGGAG. This translates into CASSALFGAGE. The full-length CDR3 reads as CASSALFGAGELFF.

Note on this clone: The CDR3 end is not reached by the read, which stops 3 residues before it; the germline J gene fills it in. The gene calls are TRBV14 and TRBJ2-7, with TRBD2 matching 7 bases. The V gene end was trimmed by 4 bases and the J gene end by 4 bases; junction bases not matched to a gene: 7. Germline CDR1 is SGHDN and CDR2 is FVKESK. The CDR3 sequence is 14 residues long. Partial CDR3 DNA: TGTGCCAGCAGCCCCCCGGCGGGGGTATACGAG. Encoded protein: CASSPPAGVYE. In full, the CDR3 reads CASSPPAGVYEQYF.

As to this clone: The read terminates 3 residues before the CDR3 end, so the remaining end is supplied by the germline J gene. The chain joins TRBV6-2 or TRBV6-3 to TRBJ2-7; 7 nucleotides align to TRBD1. The CDR3 extends over 14 amino acids. Germline trimming cut 6 bases from V and 3 bases from J; bases unmatched to any gene: 8. Germline CDR1 and CDR2: MNHEY and SVGEGT. The CDR3 reads CASRTPGTVYEQYF. CDR3 bases read: TGTGCCAGCAGAACCCCTGGGACAGTCTACGAG.